This T cell receptor (beta chain) is drawn from a study of tumor and adjacent non-tumor tissue in lung cancer. Overall study: Some 4.2 million productive TCRbeta reads were obtained per sample on average. Notes on the study in general: Patients with more diverse tumor TCRs had worse survival. Significantly higher TCR diversity was found in tumor than normal lung.

Details on this clonotype: What it binds is unknown.

The template was RNA from unsorted bulk tissue. The normal lung tissue was taken more than 3 cm from the tumor edge. Donors were chemotherapy-naive, newly diagnosed lung cancer surgical patients in China, August–November 2014. A modified ARM-PCR protocol with three rounds of nested PCR amplified TCRbeta. TCRdb used MiXCR to reprocess the multiplex PCR reads, holding one entry per CDR3 protein. The sample gives about 90,000 distinct CDR3 sequences, 75% to 85% of which show up once; around a fifth is in the top ten. V lost 4 bases and J 8 bases, leaving 8 bases between the germline ends. Germline V CDR1 and CDR2: LGHNA, YNFKEQ. The CDR3 length is 12 residues.

The V call is TRBV4-2, the J call TRBJ2-2; D gene ambiguous. This clonotype originated in a woman aged 50 to 60 with non-small cell lung cancer. The sequenced sample was distant non-tumor lung tissue. This CDR3 reads CASSPAEGELFF. The CDR3, as DNA: TGTGCCAGCAGCCCGGCTGAGGGGGAGCTGTTTTTT.